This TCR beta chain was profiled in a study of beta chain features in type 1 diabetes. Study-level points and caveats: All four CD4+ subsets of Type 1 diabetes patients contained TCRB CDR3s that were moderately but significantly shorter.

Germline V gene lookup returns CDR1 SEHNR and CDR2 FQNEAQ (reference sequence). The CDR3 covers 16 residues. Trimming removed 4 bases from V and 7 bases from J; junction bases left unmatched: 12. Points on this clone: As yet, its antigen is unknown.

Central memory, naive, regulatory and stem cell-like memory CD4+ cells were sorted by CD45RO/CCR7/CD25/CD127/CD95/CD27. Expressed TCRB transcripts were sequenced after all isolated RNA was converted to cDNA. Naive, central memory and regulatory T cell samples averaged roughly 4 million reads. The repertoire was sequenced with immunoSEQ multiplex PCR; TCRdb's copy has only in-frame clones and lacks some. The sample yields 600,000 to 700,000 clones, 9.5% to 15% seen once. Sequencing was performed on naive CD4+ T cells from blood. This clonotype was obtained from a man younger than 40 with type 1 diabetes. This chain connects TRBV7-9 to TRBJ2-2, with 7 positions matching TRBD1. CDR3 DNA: TGTGCCAGCAGCTCTTCGACAGGGAGTTTGTACGGGGAGCTGTTTTTT. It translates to CASSSSTGSLYGELFF.